A single sample is the source of the 30 T cell receptor beta chains below, sequenced in a study of shared clonotypes between healthy human individuals. The table came from immunoSEQ multiplex PCR; TCRdb's copy has only in-frame clones and leaves some out. The data show hundreds of thousands of clones, with around 81% seen just once and around 13% held by the top ten. What was sequenced was PBMCs. The receptors originated from a woman aged 40-49 years in good health. Some clones in this sample may be carry-over from other donors' samples.

This chain connects TRBV18 to TRBJ2-1, with TRBD2 matching over 14 bases. This CDR3 contains 18 residues. The V segment lost 3 bases and the J segment 1 base; nucleotides outside the gene matches: 5. The V gene's germline CDR1 is KGHSH and CDR2 LQKENI. CDR3 sequence: CASSPPGLAGVSYNEQFF. CDR3 nucleotide sequence: TGTGCCAGCTCACCGCCGGGACTAGCGGGAGTTTCCTACAATGAGCAGTTCTTC.

The chain has TRBV18 and TRBJ2-7; 8 bases align to TRBD2. The ends lost 3 bases at V and 0 bases at J; junction bases unmatched: 7. The germline V gene encodes CDR1 KGHSH and CDR2 LQKENI. CDR3 size: 16 residues. CDR3 residues: CASSPTGGGLSYEQYF. In nucleotides, the CDR3 is TGTGCCAGCTCACCGACCGGGGGGGGACTCTCCTACGAGCAGTACTTC. The variable domain in full, with the rest retrieved from reference TRBV18 and TRBJ2-7, is NAGVMQNPRHLVRRRGQEARLRCSPMKGHSHVYWYRQLPEEGLKFMVYLQKENIIDESGMPKERFSAEFPKEGPSILRIQQVVRGDSAAYFCASSPTGGGLSYEQYFGPGTRLTVT.

The chain is built from TRBV14 and TRBJ2-1; D gene unclear. This CDR3 comprises 13 residues. Germline V gene data show CDR1 as SGHDN and CDR2 as FVKESK. V was cut by 4 bases and J by 7 bases, with 11 bases left in between. CDR3 nucleotide sequence: TGTGCCAGCAGCCCAGAACTGGGGAATGAGCAGTTCTTC. Its translation: CASSPELGNEQFF.

This clone occurred many times. J is TRBJ2-7 and V is TRBV7-3, with D perhaps given as TRBD1 or TRBD2 (5 bases each). Germline loops: CDR1 SGHTA, CDR2 FQGTGA. The CDR3 extends over 16 amino acids. The ends were cut back, 3 bases at V and 4 bases at J, with 19 bases in the middle. The CDR3 coding sequence is TGTGCCAGCAGCTTCTACGGGGACCTTTCGAGGTACGAGCAGTACTTC. Translated, it gives CASSFYGDLSRYEQYF. Full variable domain (remainder filled in from reference TRBV7-3 and TRBJ2-7): GAGVSQTPSNKVTEKGKYVELRCDPISGHTALYWYRQSLGQGPEFLIYFQGTGAADDSGLPNDRFFAVRPEGSVSTLKIQRTERGDSAVYLCASSFYGDLSRYEQYFGPGTRLTVT.

Concerning this clone itself: This likely traces to a read error, being one base from a far larger clone. The chain couples TRBV2 to TRBJ2-7, with no clear D. The assigned J gene may be wrong: the sequence end matches TRBJ2-5 better. In germline, CDR1 is SNHLY, CDR2 FYNNEI. The CDR3 runs 14 residues. The CDR3 sequence is CASMGPPHAETQYF. CDR3 DNA: TGTGCCAGCATGGGCCCCCCCCACGCGGAGACCCAGTACTTC.

The rearrangement uses TRBV6-6 and TRBJ2-4; either TRBD1 or TRBD2 may supply D (5 bases each). The germline V gene encodes CDR1 MNHNY and CDR2 SVGAGI (reference sequence). The CDR3 loop spans 14 amino acids. With 5 bases removed from V and 6 bases from J, the gap between germline ends came to 14 bases. The CDR3: CASSRAEGINIQYF. Written as DNA, the CDR3 is TGTGCCAGCAGTCGAGCAGAGGGGATAAACATTCAGTACTTC.

In this sample, this clone turned up many times. At the DNA level, this CDR3 is encoded by other sequences in the same sample as well. The chain recombines TRBV11-1 with TRBJ2-5, with D possibly matching TRBD2 (5 bases). The V gene lost 5 bases and the J gene lost 0 bases, with 10 bases spanning the gap. The germline gives CDR1 SGHAT, CDR2 FQDESV (reference sequence). This CDR3 is 14 amino acids long. The CDR3 DNA sequence: TGTGCCAGCAGCCGTCTAGCTAACCAAGAGACCCAGTACTTC. Encoded protein: CASSRLANQETQYF.

This chain links TRBV29-1 with TRBJ2-1; D unresolved. The CDR3 is made up of 15 amino acids. Germline lookup yields CDR1 SQVTM and CDR2 ANQGSEA. V shed 3 bases and J shed 1 base, with 13 bases lying between them. CDR3 sequence reads: CSVDRVVRSYNEQFF. CDR3 nucleotide sequence: TGCAGCGTTGATCGGGTGGTCCGTTCCTACAATGAGCAGTTCTTC.

The chain is built from TRBV7-9 and TRBJ2-7; tentatively, D is TRBD2 (6 bases). Trimming shortened V by 2 bases and J by 7 bases, and 12 bases separated the two germline ends. CDR3 size: 13 residues. Germline loops: CDR1 SEHNR, CDR2 FQNEAQ (reference sequence). Written as DNA, the CDR3 is TGTGCCAGCAGCTTATTTCGGGCGGGAGAGCAGTACTTC. Translation: CASSLFRAGEQYF.

This chain uses TRBV4-1 with TRBJ1-4; D is unresolved. V was cut by 0 bases and J by 10 bases, with 9 bases left in between. From germline, CDR1 is MGHRA and CDR2 YSYEKL. This CDR3 is built from 13 residues. The CDR3 nucleotides read TGCGCCAGCAGCCAAGATAAGGAAGGAAAACTGTTTTTT. This encodes CASSQDKEGKLFF.

This chain links TRBV7-3 with TRBJ2-2, with D perhaps assigned TRBD1 or TRBD2 (6 bases each). The CDR3 is 16 residues long. V gave up 1 base and J gave up 0 bases, with 9 bases separating them. The V gene's germline CDR1 is SGHTA and CDR2 FQGTGA. The CDR3 protein is CASSLIGGSNTGELFF. The CDR3 bases are TGTGCCAGCAGCTTAATAGGGGGGTCGAACACCGGGGAGCTGTTTTTT.

The V call is TRBV30, the J call TRBJ2-7, with 8 bases fitting TRBD2. Trimming at V came to 3 bases and at J to 4 bases, leaving 5 bases not matched to a gene. Germline V gene sequence: CDR1 GTSNPN, CDR2 SVGIG (reference sequence). The CDR3 length is 13 residues. Here the CDR3 reads CAWSSGSGYEQYF. As DNA, the CDR3 is TGTGCCTGGAGCAGCGGGAGCGGGTACGAGCAGTACTTC.

The rearrangement links TRBV30 to TRBJ1-5, with D perhaps TRBD1 (5 bases). CDR1 is GTSNPN and CDR2 is SVGIG in the germline V gene (reference sequence). The CDR3 is 13 residues long. The V end was cut by 3 bases, the J end by 6 bases, with 12 bases between. In nucleotides, the CDR3 is TGTGCCTGGAGAGGGCAGGGTAGTCAGCCCCAGCATTTT. It encodes CAWRGQGSQPQHF.

The V and J genes are TRBV4-1 and TRBJ2-5; D remains unclear. Looked up from germline, CDR1 is MGHRA and CDR2 is YSYEKL. This CDR3 comprises 14 residues. The V end was cut by 8 bases, the J end by 5 bases, with 18 bases between. CDR3 sequence: CASHQSRLGETQYF. The CDR3 DNA sequence: TGCGCCAGCCACCAGTCGAGGCTCGGGGAGACCCAGTACTTC.

This chain uses TRBV4-2 with TRBJ2-3; 10 bases agree with TRBD2. The V and J ends lost 0 bases and 1 base, in that order; junction bases with no gene match: 7. CDR1 is LGHNA and CDR2 is YNFKEQ in the germline V gene. This CDR3 is 18 amino acids long. The CDR3 DNA reads as TGTGCCAGCAGCCAAGATATCCCTAGCGGGAGCCGCACAGATACGCAGTATTTT. As protein: CASSQDIPSGSRTDTQYF.

This clone occurred many times. V and J are TRBV5-1 and TRBJ2-5; possible D gene TRBD1, 7 bases. The CDR3 spans 17 residues. Trimming took off 4 bases at V and 5 bases at J, with 24 bases between the two ends. Germline CDR1 SGHRS, CDR2 YFSETQ. DNA of the CDR3: TGCGCCAGCAGCCCCGGCGGGCAGGGGGGCGTGTGGGAGACCCAGTACTTC. Translation: CASSPGGQGGVWETQYF.

DNA of the CDR3: TGTGCCAGCAGTTCCCCCACGGGACAGGGGGTTGATGGCTACACCTTC. This codes for CASSSPTGQGVDGYTF. The chain recombines TRBV28 with TRBJ1-2, with 11 bases fitting TRBD1. Germline CDR1 reads MDHEN; CDR2 reads SYDVKM. V lost 4 bases to trimming and J lost 6 bases; unmatched junction nucleotides: 10. The CDR3 contains 16 residues.

This clone was recorded once. The chain combines TRBV5-4 with TRBJ1-1; D is unclear. The CDR3 has 14 amino acids. V shed 2 bases and J shed 1 base, with 9 bases lying between them. Germline V gives CDR1 SGHNT, CDR2 YYREEE (reference sequence). The CDR3 DNA reads TGTGCCAGCAGCTTTGGAACAAAGAACACTGAAGCTTTCTTT. It codes for CASSFGTKNTEAFF.

The chain links TRBV9 to TRBJ2-3; 9 nucleotides match TRBD2. Trimming took 4 bases from V and 4 from J; bases not matched to a gene: 4. CDR3 length equals 14 residues. CDR1 SGDLS and CDR2 YYNGEE come from the germline V gene. The DNA of the CDR3 is TGTGCCAGCAGCCCCGGGACTAGCCCAGATACGCAGTATTTT. Encoded protein: CASSPGTSPDTQYF.

Here the CDR3 reads CASSDNGNGYTF. CDR3 DNA: TGTGCCAGCAGCGACAACGGTAATGGCTACACCTTC. This chain uses TRBV4-2 with TRBJ1-2, with D uncertain. The CDR3 is made up of 12 amino acids. The V end lost 5 bases, the J end lost 6 bases, and 10 bases lay between the germline ends. CDR1 is LGHNA, CDR2 YNFKEQ, per germline.

V and J are TRBV5-4 and TRBJ2-4, with 11 bases that match TRBD2. Germline assignment: CDR1 SGHNT and CDR2 YYREEE (reference sequence). CDR3 length equals 14 residues. With V trimmed by 4 bases and J by 9 bases, 6 bases remained unmatched. The CDR3 sequence: CASSGPLAGGIQYF. CDR3 DNA: TGTGCCAGCAGCGGGCCCCTAGCGGGAGGCATTCAGTACTTC.

The chain carries TRBV27 and TRBJ2-5; possibly TRBD1 for D (6 bases). This CDR3 is built from 14 residues. V was trimmed by 6 bases and J by 5 bases, leaving 16 bases between them. Per germline, CDR1 MNHEY and CDR2 SMNVEV (reference sequence). DNA for the CDR3: TGTGCCAGCAGGCAGCCAGGGGTTGGGGAGACCCAGTACTTC. Amino acids: CASRQPGVGETQYF.

This chain uses TRBV2 with TRBJ1-5; D is perhaps TRBD1 (5 bases). With 6 bases removed from V and 3 bases from J, the gap between germline ends came to 6 bases. The CDR3 totals 12 residues. Germline V gives CDR1 SNHLY, CDR2 FYNNEI. The CDR3 DNA reads TGTGCCAGCAGCAGGGACAATCAGCCCCAGCATTTT. This sequence encodes CASSRDNQPQHF. Complete variable domain (other parts from reference TRBV2 and TRBJ1-5): EPEVTQTPSHQVTQMGQEVILRCVPISNHLYFYWYRQILGQKVEFLVSFYNNEISEKSEIFDDQFSVERPDGSNFTLKIRSTKLEDSAMYFCASSRDNQPQHFGDGTRLSIL.

V and J are TRBV5-4 and TRBJ1-5; D may be TRBD1 (5 bases). CDR1 is SGHNT, CDR2 YYREEE, per germline (reference sequence). The CDR3 is made up of 15 amino acids. Deletions cut 0 bases from V and 0 bases from J, with 7 bases between. The CDR3 coding sequence is TGTGCCAGCAGCTTGGATGGGGCTAGCAATCAGCCCCAGCATTTT. Protein: CASSLDGASNQPQHF.

The CDR3 DNA sequence: TGTGCCAGCAGCTTAGTGGATCTGGCTAGCGCTAGCACAGATACGCAGTATTTT. Protein product: CASSLVDLASASTDTQYF. This chain connects TRBV11-2 to TRBJ2-3, with TRBD2 as a possible D gene (6 bases). V dropped 1 base and J dropped 0 bases, with 17 bases sitting between them. Germline CDR1 and CDR2: SGHAT and FQNNGV. The CDR3 totals 18 residues.

The V call is TRBV21-1, the J call TRBJ2-7; the table assigns TRBD2, which was not confirmed against the DNA. TRBV21-1 is assigned pseudogene status. The CDR3 sequence is 17 residues long. As DNA, the CDR3 is TGTGCCAGCAGCAAAGGTCGGAGACTAGCGGGTTCTCGGGAGCAGTACTTC. The encoded protein is CASSKGRRLAGSREQYF.

The V and J genes are TRBV7-9 and TRBJ2-2; 8 bases line up with TRBD2. Germline trimming cut 3 bases from V and 7 bases from J; bases unmatched to any gene: 13. Looked up from germline, CDR1 is SEHNR and CDR2 is FQNEAQ (reference sequence). This CDR3 contains 17 residues. CDR3 in amino acids: CASSFTVSGRRFGELFF. The CDR3 DNA follows: TGTGCCAGCAGCTTTACGGTGAGCGGGAGAAGGTTCGGGGAGCTGTTTTTT.

This clone was detected only a few times. This chain connects TRBV29-1 to TRBJ2-7; 12 bases are shared with TRBD2. The CDR3 runs 14 residues. Germline CDR1 SQVTM, CDR2 ANQGSEA. V gave up 4 bases and J gave up 1 base; unmatched junction bases: 2. CDR3 region: CSVAGTSGSYEQYF. CDR3 bases: TGCAGCGTTGCCGGGACTAGCGGGTCCTACGAGCAGTACTTC.

V and J are TRBV11-2 and TRBJ2-3, with no clear D. Trimming removed 5 bases from V and 4 bases from J, with 16 bases in between. This CDR3 comprises 15 residues. Germline CDR1 SGHAT, CDR2 FQNNGV. The CDR3 coding sequence is TGTGCCAGCAGCCAAAGCCTGGGCCCGGCAGATACGCAGTATTTT. Translating it yields CASSQSLGPADTQYF.

The gene calls are TRBV6-6 and TRBJ1-4; 7 nucleotides agree with TRBD1. In germline, CDR1 is MNHNY, CDR2 SVGAGI (reference sequence). The CDR3 is made up of 13 amino acids. Germline trimming cut 5 bases from V and 8 bases from J; bases unmatched to any gene: 5. Here the CDR3 DNA reads TGTGCCAGCAGTCACCGACAGGGAGAAAAACTGTTTTTT. Its protein product is CASSHRQGEKLFF.